The 10 T cell receptor beta chains presented below share a single source sample, sequenced in a study of cytomegalovirus exposure and HLA in healthy donors (dated by TCRdb to about 2017). Library construction relied on the immunoSEQ multiplex PCR assay. For the multiplex PCR, a mixture combining 60 forward primers for TCR Vbeta segments and 13 reverse primers for TCR Jbeta segments was used. TCRdb provides this immuneACCESS table in a form limited to in-frame rearrangements. Some clones are lacking; in checked studies, under half of them reflect an unresolved V gene, and why the rest are absent is not known. The sample table shows 90,000 to 140,000 clones, and 13% to 15% are seen once. The ten largest clones capture roughly 0.79% of the sample. Sequenced: PBMCs. The origin of the receptors is a female donor in good health and CMV-seronegative.

CDR3 residues: CASSLGLANYEQYF. The DNA for the CDR3 is TGTGCCAGCAGCTTGGGGCTAGCGAACTACGAGCAGTACTTC. The chain couples TRBV5-6 to TRBJ2-7, with D perhaps TRBD2 (6 bases). The CDR3 is 14 residues long. Per germline, CDR1 SGHDT and CDR2 YYEEEE. Trimming took 0 bases from V and 3 from J, leaving 10 bases between them.

Here the CDR3 reads CASSIRVPGNTIYF. The CDR3 nucleotides are TGTGCCAGCAGCATCCGGGTCCCTGGAAACACCATATATTTT. This chain links TRBV21-1 with TRBJ1-3. TRBV21-1 is an annotated pseudogene. CDR3 length: 14 residues.

This clone came up a few times. This chain connects TRBV29-1 to TRBJ1-1, with no clear D. Trimming cost V 7 bases and J 1 base, with 10 bases left between them. The CDR3 is made up of 12 amino acids. The germline V gene encodes CDR1 SQVTM and CDR2 ANQGSEA. The CDR3 is CSAEDGNTEAFF. CDR3 DNA sequence: TGCAGCGCGGAGGACGGGAACACTGAAGCTTTCTTT.

V usage is TRBV18 and J usage is TRBJ2-7; the match to TRBD2 covers 8 bases. V shed 6 bases and J 3 bases; nucleotides not matched to a gene: 4. The CDR3 covers 13 residues. Germline lookup yields CDR1 KGHSH and CDR2 LQKENI. The CDR3, as DNA: TGTGCCAGCTCCCCGGGGGGGGTCTACGAGCAGTACTTC. Translation gives CASSPGGVYEQYF. The full variable domain, completed using reference TRBV18 and TRBJ2-7, is NAGVMQNPRHLVRRRGQEARLRCSPMKGHSHVYWYRQLPEEGLKFMVYLQKENIIDESGMPKERFSAEFPKEGPSILRIQQVVRGDSAAYFCASSPGGVYEQYFGPGTRLTVT.

The chain joins TRBV4-3 to TRBJ1-4; weak D call: TRBD1 (6 bases). This CDR3 is 15 amino acids long. Per germline, CDR1 LGHNA and CDR2 YSLEER. The V and J ends lost 4 bases and 5 bases respectively, with 14 bases between them. CDR3 sequence: CASSPGGQGNEKLFF. The CDR3 region has the DNA TGCGCCAGCAGCCCCGGAGGCCAGGGGAATGAAAAACTGTTTTTT.

The chain has TRBV4-1 and TRBJ2-3; 8 bases are shared with TRBD2. This CDR3 contains 16 residues. CDR1 is MGHRA and CDR2 is YSYEKL in the germline V gene. Trimming cost V 1 base and J 0 bases; bases outside gene matches: 3. The CDR3 coding sequence is TGCGCCAGCAGCCAAGTTTCGGGGGGGAGCACAGATACGCAGTATTTT. It specifies CASSQVSGGSTDTQYF.

This clone was observed a handful of times. CDR3 bases: TGCAGCGTTGAACTAGCGGGGGGGTATAGCGATACGCAGTATTTT. The encoded protein is CSVELAGGYSDTQYF. The rearrangement uses TRBV29-1 and TRBJ2-3; 12 bases are shared with TRBD2. Per germline, CDR1 SQVTM and CDR2 ANQGSEA. The CDR3 is 15 residues long. J lost 6 bases, V lost 2 bases, and 6 bases had no gene match.

The V gene is TRBV5-1, the J gene TRBJ2-5, with TRBD2 as a possible D gene (5 bases). Trimming pared 1 base from V and 0 bases from J, leaving 7 bases between. From germline, CDR1 is SGHRS and CDR2 YFSETQ. The CDR3 loop spans 14 amino acids. The CDR3 here is CASSLSDYQETQYF. The CDR3 DNA reads TGCGCCAGCAGCTTGTCGGACTACCAAGAGACCCAGTACTTC.

This rearrangement joins TRBV5-6 to TRBJ1-4; tentative D call: TRBD1 (6 bases). CDR1 is SGHDT and CDR2 is YYEEEE in the germline V gene. The CDR3 covers 15 residues. The V end was cut by 3 bases, the J end by 4 bases, with 13 bases between. Written as DNA, the CDR3 is TGTGCCAGCAGCTACATTGACAGGAATAATGAAAAACTGTTTTTT. This codes for CASSYIDRNNEKLFF.

This clone was detected only a few times. V usage is TRBV4-1 and J usage is TRBJ1-1; D gene uncertain. Trimming removed 1 base at V and 6 bases at J, with 12 bases between. In germline, CDR1 is MGHRA, CDR2 YSYEKL. The CDR3 contains 14 residues. The CDR3 bases are TGCGCCAGCAGCCAAGGGTTAGAGGGAGCTGAAGCTTTCTTT. It codes for CASSQGLEGAEAFF.